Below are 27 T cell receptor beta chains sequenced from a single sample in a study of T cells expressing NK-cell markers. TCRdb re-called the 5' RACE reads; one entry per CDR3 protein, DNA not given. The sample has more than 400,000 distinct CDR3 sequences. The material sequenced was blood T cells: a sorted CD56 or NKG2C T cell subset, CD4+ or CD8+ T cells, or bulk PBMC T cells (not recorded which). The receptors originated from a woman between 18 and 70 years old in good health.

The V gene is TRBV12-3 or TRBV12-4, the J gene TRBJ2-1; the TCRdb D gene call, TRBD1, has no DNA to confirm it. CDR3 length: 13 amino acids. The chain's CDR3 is CASNTDSANEQFF.

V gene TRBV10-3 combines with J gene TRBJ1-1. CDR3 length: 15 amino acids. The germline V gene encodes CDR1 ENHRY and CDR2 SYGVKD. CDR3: CAISESGIDKSEAFF.

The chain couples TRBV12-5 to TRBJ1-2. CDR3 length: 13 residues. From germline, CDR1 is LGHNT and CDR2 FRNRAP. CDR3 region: CASGLGWDYGYTF.

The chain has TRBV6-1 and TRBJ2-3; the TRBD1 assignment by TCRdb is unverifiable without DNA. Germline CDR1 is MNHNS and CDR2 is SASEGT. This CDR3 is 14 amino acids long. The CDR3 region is CASSPSPGHPILYF.

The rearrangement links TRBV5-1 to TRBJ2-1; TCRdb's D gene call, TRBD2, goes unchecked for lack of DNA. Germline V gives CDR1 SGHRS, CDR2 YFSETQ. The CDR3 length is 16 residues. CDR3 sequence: CASSLAPSGNKNEQFF.

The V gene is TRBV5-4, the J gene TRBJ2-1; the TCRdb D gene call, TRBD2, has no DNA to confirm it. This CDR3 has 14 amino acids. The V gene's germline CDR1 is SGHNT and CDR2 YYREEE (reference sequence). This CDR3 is CASRRASSHNEQFF.

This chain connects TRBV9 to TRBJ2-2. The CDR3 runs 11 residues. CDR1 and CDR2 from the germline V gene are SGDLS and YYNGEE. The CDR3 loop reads CASSGSGELFF.

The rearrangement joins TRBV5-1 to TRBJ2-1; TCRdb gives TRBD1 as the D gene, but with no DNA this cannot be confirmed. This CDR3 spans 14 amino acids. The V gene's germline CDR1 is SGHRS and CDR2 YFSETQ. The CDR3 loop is CASSTQDRLGEQFF.

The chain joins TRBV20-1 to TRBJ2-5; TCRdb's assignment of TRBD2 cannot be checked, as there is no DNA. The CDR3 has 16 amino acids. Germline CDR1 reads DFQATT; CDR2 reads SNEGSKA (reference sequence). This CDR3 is CSARGPGTSGVETQYF.

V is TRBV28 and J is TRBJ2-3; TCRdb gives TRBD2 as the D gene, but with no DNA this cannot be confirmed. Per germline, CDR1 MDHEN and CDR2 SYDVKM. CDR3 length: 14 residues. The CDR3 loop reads CASSLSGERNTQYF.

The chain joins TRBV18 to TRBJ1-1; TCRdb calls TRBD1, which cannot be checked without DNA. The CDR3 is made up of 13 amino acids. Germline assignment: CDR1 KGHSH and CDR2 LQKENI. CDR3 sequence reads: CASSRGGQTEAFF.

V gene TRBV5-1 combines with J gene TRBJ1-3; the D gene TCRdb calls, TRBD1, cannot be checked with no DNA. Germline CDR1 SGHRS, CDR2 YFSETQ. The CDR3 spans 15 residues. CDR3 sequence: CASSSFGTGGNTIYF.

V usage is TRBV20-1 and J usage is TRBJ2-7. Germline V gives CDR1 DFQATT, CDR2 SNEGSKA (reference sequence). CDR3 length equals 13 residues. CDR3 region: CSAIGVSLGEQYF.

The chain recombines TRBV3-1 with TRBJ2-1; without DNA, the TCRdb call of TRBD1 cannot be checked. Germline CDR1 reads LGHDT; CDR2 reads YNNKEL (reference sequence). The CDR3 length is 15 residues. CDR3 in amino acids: CASSPGGGALNEQFF.

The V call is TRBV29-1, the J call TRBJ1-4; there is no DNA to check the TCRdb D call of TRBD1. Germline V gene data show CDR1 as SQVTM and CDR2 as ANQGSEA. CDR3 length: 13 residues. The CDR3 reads CSVEDESGLKLFF. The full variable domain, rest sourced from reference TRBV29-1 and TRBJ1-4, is SAVISQKPSRDICQRGTSLTIQCQVDSQVTMMFWYRQQPGQSLTLIATANQGSEATYESGFVIDKFPISRPNLTFSTLTVSNMSPEDSSIYLCSVEDESGLKLFFGSGTQLSVL.

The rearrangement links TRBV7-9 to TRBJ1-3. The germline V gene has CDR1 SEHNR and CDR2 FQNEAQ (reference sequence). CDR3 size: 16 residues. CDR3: CASSSPRGGRGNTIYF.

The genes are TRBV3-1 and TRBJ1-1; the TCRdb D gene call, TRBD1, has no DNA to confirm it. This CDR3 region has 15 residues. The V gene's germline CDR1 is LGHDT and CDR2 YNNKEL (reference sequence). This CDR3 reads CASSRNTGVNTEAFF.

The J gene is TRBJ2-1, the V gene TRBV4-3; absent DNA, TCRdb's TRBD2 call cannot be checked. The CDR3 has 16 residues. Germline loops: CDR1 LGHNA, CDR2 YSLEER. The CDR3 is CASSHRLAGSYNEQFF.

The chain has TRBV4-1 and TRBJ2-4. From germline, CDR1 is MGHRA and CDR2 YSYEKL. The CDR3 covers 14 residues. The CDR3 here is CASSQVRRQNIQYF.

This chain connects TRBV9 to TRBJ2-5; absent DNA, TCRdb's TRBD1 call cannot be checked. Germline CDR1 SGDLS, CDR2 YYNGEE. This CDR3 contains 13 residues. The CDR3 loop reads CASSVGGVETQYF.

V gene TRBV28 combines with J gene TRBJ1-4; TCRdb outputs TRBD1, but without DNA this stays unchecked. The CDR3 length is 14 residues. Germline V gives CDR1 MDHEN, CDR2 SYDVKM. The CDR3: CASSESGVDEKLFF.

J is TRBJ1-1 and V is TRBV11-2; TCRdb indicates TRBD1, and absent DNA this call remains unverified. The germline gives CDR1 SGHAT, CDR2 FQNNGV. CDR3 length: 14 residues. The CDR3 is CASSLLQGGTEAFF.

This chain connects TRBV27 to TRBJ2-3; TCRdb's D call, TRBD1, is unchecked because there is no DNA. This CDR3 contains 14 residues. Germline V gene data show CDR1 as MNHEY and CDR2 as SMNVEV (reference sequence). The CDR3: CASRTPQGKDTQYF.

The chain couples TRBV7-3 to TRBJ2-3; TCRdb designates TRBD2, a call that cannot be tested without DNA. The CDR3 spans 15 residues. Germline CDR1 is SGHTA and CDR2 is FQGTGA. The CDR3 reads CASSYQAGAVDTQYF.

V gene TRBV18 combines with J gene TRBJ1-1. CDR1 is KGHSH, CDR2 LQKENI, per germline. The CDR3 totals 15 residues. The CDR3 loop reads CASSPSRTRNTEAFF.

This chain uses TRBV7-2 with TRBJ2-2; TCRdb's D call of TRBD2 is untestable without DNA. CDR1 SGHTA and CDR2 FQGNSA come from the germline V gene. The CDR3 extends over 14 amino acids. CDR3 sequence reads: CASSFPWRSGELFF. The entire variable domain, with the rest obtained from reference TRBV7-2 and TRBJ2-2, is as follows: GAGVSQSPSNKVTEKGKDVELRCDPISGHTALYWYRQSLGQGLEFLIYFQGNSAPDKSGLPSDRFSAERTGGSVSTLTIQRTQQEDSAVYLCASSFPWRSGELFFGEGSRLTVL.

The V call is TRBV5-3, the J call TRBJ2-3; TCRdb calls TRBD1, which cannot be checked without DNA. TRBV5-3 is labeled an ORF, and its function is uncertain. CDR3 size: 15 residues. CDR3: CARSWPQGCKDTQYF.